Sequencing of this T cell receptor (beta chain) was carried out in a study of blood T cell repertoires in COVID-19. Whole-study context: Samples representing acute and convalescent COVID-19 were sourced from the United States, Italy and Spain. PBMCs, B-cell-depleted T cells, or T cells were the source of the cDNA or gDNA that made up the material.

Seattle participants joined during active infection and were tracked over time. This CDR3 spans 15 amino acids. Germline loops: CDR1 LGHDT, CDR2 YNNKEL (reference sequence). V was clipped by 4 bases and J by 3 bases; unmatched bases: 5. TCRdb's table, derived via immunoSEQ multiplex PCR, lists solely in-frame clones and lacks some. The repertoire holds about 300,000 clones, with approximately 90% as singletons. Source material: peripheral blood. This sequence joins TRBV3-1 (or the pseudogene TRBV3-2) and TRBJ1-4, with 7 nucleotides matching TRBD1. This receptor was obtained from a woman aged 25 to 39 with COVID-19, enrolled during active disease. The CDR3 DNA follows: TGTGCCAGCAGCCGACAGGGATTAGCTAATGAAAAACTGTTTTTT. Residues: CASSRQGLANEKLFF.